The rows below give T cell receptor beta chains drawn from one sample of a study of T cells after yellow fever vaccination. TCRdb reanalysed the 5' RACE reads using MiXCR and keeps one entry per CDR3 protein. The table shows some 300,000 distinct CDR3 sequences, with less than 4.5% occurring only once. The sequencing used PBMCs, collected on the day of the yellow fever booster vaccination. Every receptor here comes from a man younger than 30 who received the YFV17D yellow fever vaccine. CDR3s include the opening cysteine and the closing phenylalanine or tryptophan. The D gene is left open where the match is weak. Part of the rows lack a size; the others show once, few, many or a class for expanded clones.

j_gene: TRBJ2-1; d_gene: -; v_gene: TRBV7-6; abundance: many; CDR3aa: CASSLVRDYNEQFF; CDR3nt: TGTGCCAGCAGCTTAGTCCGGGATTACAATGAGCAGTTCTTC
j_gene: TRBJ2-7; d_gene: -; v_gene: TRBV11-2; abundance: many; CDR3aa: CASTGWAPYEQYF; CDR3nt: TGTGCCAGCACCGGATGGGCCCCCTACGAGCAGTACTTC
j_gene: TRBJ2-5; d_gene: -; v_gene: TRBV12-3/TRBV12-4; abundance: -; CDR3aa: CASSTLALETQYF; CDR3nt: TGTGCCAGCAGTACCCTCGCCCTGGAGACCCAGTACTTC
j_gene: TRBJ1-3; d_gene: -; v_gene: TRBV20-1; abundance: -; CDR3aa: CSASDRSSGNTIYF; CDR3nt: TGCAGTGCTAGCGACAGGAGCTCTGGAAACACCATATATTTT
j_gene: TRBJ2-5; d_gene: -; v_gene: TRBV14; abundance: -; CDR3aa: CASRHGQQETQYF; CDR3nt: TGTGCCAGCAGACATGGACAGCAAGAGACCCAGTACTTC
j_gene: TRBJ2-7; d_gene: TRBD1; v_gene: TRBV20-1; abundance: few; CDR3aa: CSAGRTGSSYEQYF; CDR3nt: TGCAGTGCCGGACGGACAGGGAGCTCCTACGAGCAGTACTTC
j_gene: TRBJ1-2; d_gene: -; v_gene: TRBV15; abundance: many; CDR3aa: CATSRDQGPTYGYTF; CDR3nt: TGTGCCACCAGCAGAGATCAGGGACCAACCTATGGCTACACCTTC
j_gene: TRBJ2-3; d_gene: TRBD1; v_gene: TRBV6-5; abundance: many; CDR3aa: CASSLGQGALHSTDTQYF; CDR3nt: TGTGCCAGCAGCCTTGGACAGGGGGCCTTACACAGCACAGATACGCAGTATTTT
j_gene: TRBJ1-1; d_gene: -; v_gene: TRBV12-3/TRBV12-4; abundance: many; CDR3aa: CASSFQPPMEAFF; CDR3nt: TGTGCCAGCAGTTTTCAGCCCCCCATGGAAGCTTTCTTT
j_gene: TRBJ2-5; d_gene: -; v_gene: TRBV5-1; abundance: many; CDR3aa: CASSLEQIGGETQYF; CDR3nt: TGCGCCAGCAGCTTGGAACAGATTGGTGGAGAGACCCAGTACTTC
j_gene: TRBJ1-3; d_gene: -; v_gene: TRBV7-9; abundance: few; CDR3aa: CASRGWTAGNTIYF; CDR3nt: TGTGCCAGCAGGGGATGGACAGCTGGAAACACCATATATTTT
j_gene: TRBJ1-4; d_gene: TRBD1; v_gene: TRBV7-9; abundance: many; CDR3aa: CASSYPTGGSEKLFF; CDR3nt: TGTGCCAGCAGCTACCCCACAGGGGGCTCTGAAAAACTGTTTTTT
j_gene: TRBJ2-3; d_gene: -; v_gene: TRBV12-3/TRBV12-4; abundance: -; CDR3aa: CASVRSGTDTQYF; CDR3nt: TGTGCCAGCGTACGCTCAGGCACAGATACGCAGTATTTT
j_gene: TRBJ2-3; d_gene: TRBD1; v_gene: TRBV12-3/TRBV12-4; abundance: few; CDR3aa: CASSLARTGIQDTQYF; CDR3nt: TGTGCCAGCAGTTTAGCGAGGACAGGGATTCAAGATACGCAGTATTTT
j_gene: TRBJ2-7; d_gene: -; v_gene: TRBV5-1; abundance: many; CDR3aa: CASSLEGNEQYF; CDR3nt: TGCGCCAGCAGCTTGGAGGGTAATGAGCAGTACTTC
j_gene: TRBJ2-4; d_gene: -; v_gene: TRBV20-1; abundance: many; CDR3aa: CSARDAGDIQYF; CDR3nt: TGCAGTGCTAGAGATGCTGGAGACATTCAGTACTTC
j_gene: TRBJ1-1; d_gene: -; v_gene: TRBV12-3/TRBV12-4; abundance: few; CDR3aa: CASSTGGVPTEAFF; CDR3nt: TGTGCCAGCAGCACCGGGGGGGTACCGACTGAAGCTTTCTTT
j_gene: TRBJ2-1; d_gene: TRBD2; v_gene: TRBV7-2; abundance: -; CDR3aa: CASSLSSGGAQNEQFF; CDR3nt: TGTGCCAGCAGCTTATCTAGCGGGGGGGCGCAGAATGAGCAGTTCTTC
j_gene: TRBJ1-1; d_gene: -; v_gene: TRBV6-4; abundance: -; CDR3aa: CASSDSIERVGEAFF; CDR3nt: TGTGCCAGCAGTGACTCGATTGAAAGGGTCGGTGAAGCTTTCTTT
j_gene: TRBJ2-7; d_gene: -; v_gene: TRBV5-6; abundance: -; CDR3aa: CASSKSGREQYF; CDR3nt: TGTGCCAGCAGTAAATCAGGGAGGGAGCAGTACTTC
j_gene: TRBJ1-1; d_gene: TRBD1; v_gene: TRBV29-1; abundance: -; CDR3aa: CSVNRGYTEAFF; CDR3nt: TGCAGCGTAAACAGGGGATACACTGAAGCTTTCTTT
j_gene: TRBJ2-3; d_gene: -; v_gene: TRBV4-1; abundance: many; CDR3aa: CASSQVLNTDTQYF; CDR3nt: TGCGCCAGCAGCCAAGTGTTAAACACAGATACGCAGTATTTT
j_gene: TRBJ2-3; d_gene: TRBD2; v_gene: TRBV29-1; abundance: few; CDR3aa: CSVEGGLTDTQYF; CDR3nt: TGCAGCGTTGAGGGGGGACTAACAGATACGCAGTATTTT
j_gene: TRBJ2-5; d_gene: TRBD2; v_gene: TRBV20-1; abundance: many; CDR3aa: CSARDRRLAGGTSPETQYF; CDR3nt: TGCAGTGCTAGAGATCGGAGGCTAGCGGGGGGAACGTCCCCTGAGACCCAGTACTTC
j_gene: TRBJ2-5; d_gene: -; v_gene: TRBV5-1; abundance: many; CDR3aa: CASSLAPAVETQYF; CDR3nt: TGCGCCAGCAGCTTGGCCCCAGCGGTAGAGACCCAGTACTTC
j_gene: TRBJ1-4; d_gene: TRBD1; v_gene: TRBV5-1; abundance: many; CDR3aa: CASSLTGTEKLFF; CDR3nt: TGCGCCAGCAGCCTGACAGGGACTGAAAAACTGTTTTTT
j_gene: TRBJ2-3; d_gene: -; v_gene: TRBV7-2; abundance: many; CDR3aa: CASSLGGWTDTQYF; CDR3nt: TGTGCCAGCAGCTTAGGGGGCTGGACAGATACGCAGTATTTT
j_gene: TRBJ1-5; d_gene: TRBD1; v_gene: TRBV7-2; abundance: few; CDR3aa: CASSSQGTGGNQPQHF; CDR3nt: TGTGCCAGCAGCTCACAGGGGACCGGGGGCAATCAGCCCCAGCATTTT
j_gene: TRBJ2-2; d_gene: -; v_gene: TRBV4-3; abundance: few; CDR3aa: CASSQDWQEGMGGELFF; CDR3nt: TGCGCCAGCAGCCAAGATTGGCAGGAGGGGATGGGCGGGGAGCTGTTTTTT
j_gene: TRBJ2-6; d_gene: -; v_gene: TRBV10-3; abundance: many; CDR3aa: CAISEFEGSGANVLTF; CDR3nt: TGTGCCATCAGTGAGTTTGAGGGCTCTGGGGCCAACGTCCTGACTTTC
j_gene: TRBJ2-7; d_gene: TRBD2; v_gene: TRBV4-1; abundance: many; CDR3aa: CASSQDRGDGFYEQYF; CDR3nt: TGCGCCAGCAGCCAAGATCGGGGGGACGGATTCTACGAGCAGTACTTC
j_gene: TRBJ2-2; d_gene: -; v_gene: TRBV21-1; abundance: many; CDR3aa: CASSRVEGYPGELFF; CDR3nt: TGTGCCAGCAGCCGGGTGGAGGGATATCCCGGGGAGCTGTTTTTT
j_gene: TRBJ2-5; d_gene: TRBD1; v_gene: TRBV6-2/TRBV6-3; abundance: many; CDR3aa: CASSYPGQGQETQYF; CDR3nt: TGTGCCAGCAGTTACCCGGGACAGGGGCAAGAGACCCAGTACTTC
j_gene: TRBJ2-3; d_gene: -; v_gene: TRBV5-1; abundance: many; CDR3aa: CASSLLESGQGDTQYF; CDR3nt: TGCGCCAGCAGCTTGCTGGAATCTGGGCAGGGAGATACGCAGTATTTT
j_gene: TRBJ2-1; d_gene: TRBD2; v_gene: TRBV15; abundance: many; CDR3aa: CATSSQTTLLAGGNNEQFF; CDR3nt: TGTGCCACCAGCAGCCAGACCACCCTACTAGCGGGGGGTAACAATGAGCAGTTCTTC
j_gene: TRBJ2-3; d_gene: TRBD1; v_gene: TRBV20-1; abundance: many; CDR3aa: CSASTPGQGIADTQYF; CDR3nt: TGCAGTGCTAGTACGCCGGGACAGGGGATCGCAGATACGCAGTATTTT
j_gene: TRBJ2-3; d_gene: -; v_gene: TRBV15; abundance: -; CDR3aa: CATSREQALTDTQYF; CDR3nt: TGTGCCACCAGCAGAGAACAGGCCCTCACAGATACGCAGTATTTT
j_gene: TRBJ2-1; d_gene: -; v_gene: TRBV10-3; abundance: many; CDR3aa: CAISERLGWEQFF; CDR3nt: TGTGCCATCAGTGAGAGGCTGGGGTGGGAGCAGTTCTTC
j_gene: TRBJ2-3; d_gene: -; v_gene: TRBV7-3; abundance: many; CDR3aa: CASTTRPDTQYF; CDR3nt: TGTGCCAGCACAACCCGGCCAGATACGCAGTATTTT
j_gene: TRBJ2-3; d_gene: TRBD2; v_gene: TRBV19; abundance: few; CDR3aa: CATMGGGDTQYF; CDR3nt: TGTGCCACCATGGGGGGGGGAGATACGCAGTATTTT
j_gene: TRBJ2-5; d_gene: -; v_gene: TRBV12-3/TRBV12-4; abundance: -; CDR3aa: CASTRRGLEETQYF; CDR3nt: TGTGCCAGCACCAGACGCGGGCTCGAAGAGACCCAGTACTTC
j_gene: TRBJ2-7; d_gene: TRBD2; v_gene: TRBV12-3/TRBV12-4; abundance: many; CDR3aa: CASSFGSLAGEEQYF; CDR3nt: TGTGCCAGCAGTTTTGGGTCCTTAGCGGGAGAAGAGCAGTACTTC
j_gene: TRBJ2-6; d_gene: -; v_gene: TRBV7-9; abundance: many; CDR3aa: CASSSQGGGANVLTF; CDR3nt: TGTGCCAGCAGCTCCCAGGGGGGAGGGGCCAACGTCCTGACTTTC
j_gene: TRBJ1-5; d_gene: -; v_gene: TRBV4-1; abundance: few; CDR3aa: CASSQEESNQPQHF; CDR3nt: TGCGCCAGCAGCCAAGAAGAGAGCAATCAGCCCCAGCATTTT
j_gene: TRBJ2-3; d_gene: -; v_gene: TRBV7-8; abundance: many; CDR3aa: CASSLIPGDTQYF; CDR3nt: TGTGCCAGCAGCTTAATCCCGGGGGATACGCAGTATTTT
j_gene: TRBJ2-7; d_gene: -; v_gene: TRBV13; abundance: many; CDR3aa: CASSTGRGSYEQYF; CDR3nt: TGTGCCAGCAGCACCGGACGGGGGTCCTACGAGCAGTACTTC
j_gene: TRBJ1-2; d_gene: -; v_gene: TRBV6-1; abundance: -; CDR3aa: CASSTRRTRGGYTF; CDR3nt: TGTGCCAGCAGTACTAGACGGACCCGAGGAGGCTACACCTTC
j_gene: TRBJ1-6; d_gene: TRBD1; v_gene: TRBV7-9; abundance: -; CDR3aa: CASSWGTGGENSPLHF; CDR3nt: TGTGCCAGCAGCTGGGGGACAGGGGGCGAGAATTCACCCCTCCACTTT
j_gene: TRBJ2-1; d_gene: TRBD2; v_gene: TRBV12-3/TRBV12-4; abundance: few; CDR3aa: CASSLRVAGQYNEQFF; CDR3nt: TGTGCCAGCAGTTTAAGGGTAGCGGGCCAATACAATGAGCAGTTCTTC
j_gene: TRBJ2-2; d_gene: -; v_gene: TRBV12-3/TRBV12-4; abundance: many; CDR3aa: CASSASIGVTGELFF; CDR3nt: TGTGCCAGCAGTGCCTCGATAGGGGTCACCGGGGAGCTGTTTTTT
j_gene: TRBJ2-2; d_gene: TRBD2; v_gene: TRBV5-1; abundance: many; CDR3aa: CASSLGLAGASPGELFF; CDR3nt: TGCGCCAGCAGCTTGGGGCTAGCGGGGGCCTCACCCGGGGAGCTGTTTTTT
j_gene: TRBJ2-1; d_gene: -; v_gene: TRBV27; abundance: many; CDR3aa: CASSLGRGPYNEQFF; CDR3nt: TGTGCCAGCAGCCTAGGACGGGGGCCGTACAATGAGCAGTTCTTC
j_gene: TRBJ2-3; d_gene: -; v_gene: TRBV5-1; abundance: many; CDR3aa: CASTRIGTDTQYF; CDR3nt: TGCGCCAGCACCCGGATAGGGACAGATACGCAGTATTTT
j_gene: TRBJ2-5; d_gene: -; v_gene: TRBV5-1; abundance: -; CDR3aa: CASSSIASSWETQYF; CDR3nt: TGCGCCAGCAGCTCGATAGCGTCGTCCTGGGAGACCCAGTACTTC
j_gene: TRBJ2-5; d_gene: TRBD2; v_gene: TRBV20-1; abundance: many; CDR3aa: CSAQVAGGNQETQYF; CDR3nt: TGCAGTGCTCAAGTAGCGGGGGGAAACCAAGAGACCCAGTACTTC
j_gene: TRBJ1-5; d_gene: TRBD1; v_gene: TRBV7-9; abundance: -; CDR3aa: CASRPGTGDQPQHF; CDR3nt: TGTGCCAGCAGACCCGGGACAGGGGATCAGCCCCAGCATTTT
j_gene: TRBJ1-2; d_gene: -; v_gene: TRBV24-1; abundance: many; CDR3aa: CATSDPRYGLRGGYTF; CDR3nt: TGTGCCACCAGTGATCCAAGGTACGGTTTACGAGGTGGCTACACCTTC
j_gene: TRBJ2-2; d_gene: -; v_gene: TRBV5-5; abundance: many; CDR3aa: CASSPVSGELFF; CDR3nt: TGTGCCAGCAGCCCGGTGTCCGGGGAGCTGTTTTTT